The 31 T cell receptor beta chains listed next were all sequenced from one sample in a study of blood T cells in healthy people across ages. Primed by a sample-barcoded 5' primer and a J-beta primer mix, a second PCR proceeded for 7 to 11 cycles. TCRdb processed the 5' RACE reads anew with MiXCR; each CDR3 protein has one entry. The sample includes 550,000 to 650,000 distinct CDR3 sequences, about 28% of them seen just once. This sample also belongs to another study, concerning T cells of mothers and their children.

The sample taken for sequencing was blood. These receptors all come from a boy aged 2 to 9 in good health.

This clonotype was picked up a small number of times. The chain carries TRBV7-2 and TRBJ2-3, with 10 bases fitting TRBD2. The germline V gene encodes CDR1 SGHTA and CDR2 FQGNSA. CDR3 size: 16 residues. V was pared by 5 bases and J by 4 bases, with 9 bases of the junction left unmatched. As DNA, the CDR3 is TGTGCCAGCAGCCGTACTAGCGGGAAGGGTGCAGATACGCAGTATTTT. This codes for CASSRTSGKGADTQYF.

V usage is TRBV20-1 and J usage is TRBJ2-7; D remains unclear. CDR3 length: 13 residues. V gave up 1 base and J gave up 2 bases, with 9 bases separating them. Germline V gene sequence: CDR1 DFQATT, CDR2 SNEGSKA (reference sequence). CDR3 in DNA: TGCAGTGCTAGAGGGATGGGTACCTACGAGCAGTACTTC. Translating it yields CSARGMGTYEQYF.

V is TRBV6-6 and J is TRBJ1-3; D remains unclear. Trimming pared 2 bases from V and 2 bases from J, leaving 7 bases between. The CDR3 contains 14 residues. Germline CDR1 MNHNY, CDR2 SVGAGI (reference sequence). This CDR3 is CASSYPGAGNTIYF. Written as DNA, the CDR3 is TGTGCCAGCAGTTACCCCGGGGCTGGAAACACCATATATTTT.

This clonotype was counted only a few times. J is TRBJ1-1 and V is TRBV9; D unclear. The CDR3 runs to 16 residues. Trimming cost V 3 bases and J 0 bases, with 15 bases left between them. Germline V gene data show CDR1 as SGDLS and CDR2 as YYNGEE. CDR3: CASSESPSQMNTEAFF. CDR3 DNA sequence: TGTGCCAGCAGCGAGTCACCAAGCCAAATGAACACTGAAGCTTTCTTT.

A few counts support this clonotype. The chain employs TRBV11-2 and TRBJ2-5, with D maybe TRBD2 (5 bases). Per the germline V gene, CDR1 is SGHAT and CDR2 is FQNNGV. Trimming removed 4 bases at V and 0 bases at J, with 18 bases between. The CDR3 covers 17 residues. CDR3 residues: CASSSYNDRTYQETQYF. The CDR3 nucleotides read TGTGCCAGCAGCTCATATAACGACCGGACTTACCAAGAGACCCAGTACTTC.

This clonotype has a count of ten or more. V and J are TRBV19 and TRBJ2-7; tentative D call: TRBD2 (5 bases). Germline assignment: CDR1 LNHDA and CDR2 SQIVND (reference sequence). This CDR3 spans 13 amino acids. Trimming cost V 6 bases and J 2 bases, with 11 bases left between them. The chain's CDR3 is CASSRDRTYEQYF. The CDR3 nucleotides read TGTGCCAGTAGCCGGGATAGGACCTACGAGCAGTACTTC.

This clonotype was observed a handful of times. The chain couples TRBV6-5 to TRBJ2-1; possible D gene TRBD1, 7 bases. The germline CDR1 and CDR2 sequences are MNHEY and SVGAGI. The CDR3 runs to 16 residues. V lost 3 bases and J 2 bases, leaving 14 bases between the germline ends. The CDR3 coding sequence is TGTGCCAGCAGTTATTCCAGGGGGGCTCCCTACAATGAGCAGTTCTTC. Translation: CASSYSRGAPYNEQFF.

V gene TRBV4-2 combines with J gene TRBJ2-7; D is possibly TRBD2 (6 bases). This CDR3 is 18 amino acids long. V shed 0 bases and J shed 2 bases, with 20 bases lying between them. CDR1 is LGHNA, CDR2 YNFKEQ, per germline. The chain's CDR3 is CASSQDYDNGGVTYEQYF. The CDR3 DNA sequence: TGTGCCAGCAGCCAAGATTATGACAACGGCGGGGTCACCTACGAGCAGTACTTC.

The chain combines TRBV7-2 with TRBJ2-5; 10 nucleotides align to TRBD2. Germline V lookup: CDR1 SGHTA, CDR2 FQGNSA. After removal of 4 bases from V and 0 bases from J, the junction contained 11 bases not matched to a gene. The CDR3 is 18 amino acids. CDR3 DNA: TGTGCCAGCAGCTCAAGCGGGAGGGGGAAAAGGTACCAAGAGACCCAGTACTTC. This codes for CASSSSGRGKRYQETQYF.

This chain joins TRBV11-1 and TRBJ2-5, with 8 bases identical to TRBD2. Losses at the gene ends were 5 bases for V and 4 bases for J; bases not matched to a gene: 12. CDR1 and CDR2 (germline): SGHAT, FQDESV (reference sequence). There are 16 residues in the CDR3. CDR3 protein: CASSPLSGGVGETQYF. DNA of the CDR3: TGTGCCAGCAGCCCCCTGTCGGGGGGGGTAGGAGAGACCCAGTACTTC.

This clonotype appeared a few times. The rearrangement uses TRBV20-1 and TRBJ2-1; D is ambiguous. The V end lost 5 bases, the J end lost 8 bases, and 13 bases lay between the germline ends. The CDR3 has 12 residues. Germline loops: CDR1 DFQATT, CDR2 SNEGSKA (reference sequence). The DNA for the CDR3 is TGCAGTGCTCGCTACGATAGCTATGAGCAGTTCTTC. Amino acid sequence: CSARYDSYEQFF.

The chain is built from TRBV3-1 and TRBJ2-4; D gene unclear. V lost 0 bases and J lost 6, with 9 bases in between. The CDR3 covers 14 residues. In germline, CDR1 is LGHDT, CDR2 YNNKEL (reference sequence). The CDR3 DNA follows: TGTGCCAGCAGCCAAGATTGGGGATTAAACATTCAGTACTTC. The encoded protein is CASSQDWGLNIQYF.

The table lists this clonotype with a few counts. CDR3 protein: CASSPEGLPDNEQFF. CDR3 DNA: TGTGCCAGCAGCCCGGAGGGACTGCCGGACAATGAGCAGTTCTTC. The V and J genes are TRBV13 and TRBJ2-1; D perhaps matches TRBD2 (6 bases). The V gene lost 5 bases and the J gene lost 5 bases, with 16 bases spanning the gap. The CDR3 sequence is 15 residues long. Germline V gene lookup returns CDR1 PRHDT and CDR2 FYEKMQ (reference sequence). Together with reference TRBV13 and TRBJ2-1, the CDR3 gives the full variable domain: AAGVIQSPRHLIKEKRETATLKCYPIPRHDTVYWYQQGPGQDPQFLISFYEKMQSDKGSIPDRFSAQQFSDYHSELNMSSLELGDSALYFCASSPEGLPDNEQFFGPGTRLTVL.

The rearrangement joins TRBV13 to TRBJ2-5; a possible D gene is TRBD1 (5 bases). Between the trimmed V and J ends, which lost 4 bases and 5 bases, there was a span of 11 bases. The CDR3 runs to 13 residues. Germline assignment: CDR1 PRHDT and CDR2 FYEKMQ (reference sequence). CDR3 in amino acids: CASSSGKAETQYF. In nucleotides, the CDR3 is TGTGCCAGCAGCTCAGGGAAAGCGGAGACCCAGTACTTC.

This chain connects TRBV20-1 to TRBJ2-1, with 10 bases aligning to TRBD2. The CDR3 runs 16 residues. Germline V gene sequence: CDR1 DFQATT, CDR2 SNEGSKA (reference sequence). Trimming cost V 3 bases and J 6 bases; bases outside gene matches: 11. CDR3 sequence (DNA): TGCAGTGCTAGTGGGGTGATAGCGGGAGGTGGCAATGAGCAGTTCTTC. Translating it yields CSASGVIAGGGNEQFF.

The rearrangement links TRBV20-1 to TRBJ1-2; D not certain. This CDR3 is built from 13 residues. CDR1 is DFQATT, CDR2 SNEGSKA, per germline (reference sequence). V was cut by 6 bases and J by 2 bases, with 13 bases left in between. CDR3 sequence reads: CSATNSGNYGYTF. CDR3 in DNA: TGCAGTGCAACCAACTCTGGGAACTATGGCTACACCTTC.

V usage is TRBV5-1 and J usage is TRBJ2-3; either TRBD1 or TRBD2 may fit D (5 bases each). The CDR3 has 17 amino acids. Germline V gene lookup returns CDR1 SGHRS and CDR2 YFSETQ. V lost 4 bases and J 2 bases, leaving 20 bases between the germline ends. The CDR3 loop is CASSPLGVTGPTDTQYF. The CDR3 region has the DNA TGCGCCAGCAGCCCTTTGGGGGTCACGGGGCCCACAGATACGCAGTATTTT.

This clonotype was picked up a small number of times. The chain has TRBV20-1 and TRBJ2-1; possibly TRBD2 for D (6 bases). CDR3 length: 13 amino acids. Trimming took 2 bases from V and 8 from J, leaving 13 bases between them. Per the germline V gene, CDR1 is DFQATT and CDR2 is SNEGSKA (reference sequence). The CDR3 DNA reads as TGCAGTGCTAGATCGCCCCTAGCGCATGAGCAGTTCTTC. Its protein product is CSARSPLAHEQFF.

The chain joins TRBV6-5 to TRBJ2-5; perhaps TRBD2 as D (5 bases). The CDR3 contains 13 residues. The V end lost 6 bases, the J end lost 5 bases, and 13 bases lay between the germline ends. Germline lookup yields CDR1 MNHEY and CDR2 SVGAGI. CDR3 DNA sequence: TGTGCCAGCAGACCTGGGGAGTTGGAGACCCAGTACTTC. Its protein product is CASRPGELETQYF.

The rearrangement joins TRBV7-8 to TRBJ1-2; D possibly corresponds to TRBD1 (5 bases). CDR1 and CDR2 from the germline V gene are SGHVS and FQNEAQ. The germline V and J ends were trimmed by 5 bases and 0 bases, with 16 bases remaining between them. The CDR3 covers 16 residues. The CDR3 DNA reads TGTGCCAGCAGCCTAATGGGGCGGTTAGCTAACTATGGCTACACCTTC. Protein product: CASSLMGRLANYGYTF.

This chain links TRBV5-1 with TRBJ1-4, with TRBD1 identical over 7 bases. Trimming removed 4 bases from V and 6 bases from J; junction bases left unmatched: 6. The CDR3 is 14 residues long. Germline values: CDR1 SGHRS, CDR2 YFSETQ. The CDR3 region has the DNA TGCGCCAGCAGCGGGGACAGAGTTTATGAAAAACTGTTTTTT. Translating gives CASSGDRVYEKLFF.

The chain links TRBV10-1 to TRBJ2-4; tentatively, D is TRBD1 (6 bases). Germline CDR1 WNHNN, CDR2 SYGVQD (reference sequence). The CDR3 sequence is 14 residues long. Trimming took 7 bases from V and 4 from J, leaving 14 bases between them. CDR3 loop: CASIIDRPKNIQYF. The CDR3 DNA sequence: TGCGCCAGCATTATCGACAGGCCTAAAAACATTCAGTACTTC.

The gene calls are TRBV5-1 and TRBJ2-5; 7 bases line up with TRBD1. The junction had 8 bases not matched to a gene; V was cut back by 4 bases and J by 2 bases. Per germline, CDR1 SGHRS and CDR2 YFSETQ. The CDR3 spans 15 residues. CDR3 residues: CASSSYRGSQETQYF. CDR3 nucleotide sequence: TGCGCCAGCAGCAGCTACAGGGGTTCTCAAGAGACCCAGTACTTC.

V usage is TRBV20-1 and J usage is TRBJ1-5, with a possible D match to TRBD1 (5 bases). The CDR3 runs to 10 residues. Germline V gene data show CDR1 as DFQATT and CDR2 as SNEGSKA (reference sequence). This CDR3 reads CRVGDQPQHF. In DNA form, the CDR3 reads TGCCGTGTGGGGGATCAGCCCCAGCATTTT.

The rearrangement links TRBV2 to TRBJ2-2, with D perhaps given as TRBD1 or TRBD2 (6 bases each). Trimming shortened V by 5 bases and J by 7 bases, and 14 bases separated the two germline ends. Germline assignment: CDR1 SNHLY and CDR2 FYNNEI. This CDR3 contains 14 residues. The CDR3 is CASSQEGGIGELFF. For the CDR3, the DNA is TGTGCCAGCAGTCAAGAGGGGGGAATCGGGGAGCTGTTTTTT.

This chain links TRBV6-4 with TRBJ1-2; 9 bases agree with TRBD1. The V segment lost 3 bases and the J segment 6 bases; nucleotides outside the gene matches: 8. This CDR3 spans 15 amino acids. Germline V gene sequence: CDR1 MRHNA, CDR2 SNTAGT. The CDR3 protein is CASSEAGTGLDGYTF. The DNA of the CDR3 is TGTGCCAGCAGTGAAGCCGGGACAGGGCTGGATGGCTACACCTTC.

V gene TRBV21-1 combines with J gene TRBJ1-1. TRBV21-1 is given as a pseudogene. The CDR3 sequence is 15 residues long. The CDR3 region is CASSKKAWENTEAFF. The CDR3 DNA reads as TGTGCCAGCAGCAAAAAAGCGTGGGAGAACACTGAAGCTTTCTTT.

This clonotype was counted between two and nine times. This sequence joins TRBV25-1 and TRBJ2-7, with 7 bases that match TRBD2. The tail of the sequence fits TRBJ2-1 better, so the J call may be wrong. Germline lookup yields CDR1 MGHDK and CDR2 SYGVNS. The CDR3 is 13 residues long. The CDR3 coding sequence is TGTGCCTGCAAAGGATGGCGGGAGAATGAGCAGTTCTTC. Translating gives CACKGWRENEQFF.

The V gene is TRBV7-2, the J gene TRBJ2-5; D gene unclear. The ends were cut back, 6 bases at V and 2 bases at J, with 13 bases in the middle. The CDR3 extends over 14 amino acids. Germline assignment: CDR1 SGHTA and CDR2 FQGNSA. The CDR3 region is CASSGSMGQETQYF. In DNA form, the CDR3 reads TGTGCCAGCAGTGGCTCTATGGGGCAAGAGACCCAGTACTTC.

This chain joins TRBV29-1 and TRBJ2-3; 7 nucleotides align to TRBD2. Germline CDR1 reads SQVTM; CDR2 reads ANQGSEA. The V gene end was trimmed by 8 bases and the J gene end by 2 bases; junction bases not matched to a gene: 10. The CDR3 has 14 residues. The DNA for the CDR3 is TGCAGCTTCACTAGCGAATATTACACAGATACGCAGTATTTT. It codes for CSFTSEYYTDTQYF.

The chain recombines TRBV19 with TRBJ2-7; TRBD1 or TRBD2 may be the D gene (5 bases each). The germline V gene encodes CDR1 LNHDA and CDR2 SQIVND (reference sequence). V was trimmed by 9 bases and J by 0 bases, leaving 15 bases between them. This CDR3 is built from 14 residues. CDR3 amino acids: CARMGRSTSYEQYF. CDR3 DNA: TGTGCCAGAATGGGACGGTCCACCTCCTACGAGCAGTACTTC.